A single sample is the source of the 18 T cell receptor beta chains below, sequenced in a study of cytomegalovirus exposure and HLA in healthy donors (dated by TCRdb to about 2017). Library generation was performed with the immunoSEQ multiplex PCR assay. The multiplex PCR relied on a mix of 60 forward primers for TCR Vbeta segments and 13 reverse primers for TCR Jbeta segments. Held by TCRdb, this immuneACCESS table contains in-frame sequences only and omits some clones. Under half of the omission traces to an unresolved V gene where checked; the cause of the rest is unknown. Within this sample are 120,000 or so clones, with roughly two thirds of them counted one time only. Clones ranked in the top ten supply around 1.6% of the sample. The sequenced sample consisted of PBMCs. The source is a man aged 25-45 years in good health and CMV-seropositive.

This clone was detected only a few times. The genes are TRBV6-5 and TRBJ2-3, with 7 bases matching TRBD1. The CDR3 loop spans 16 amino acids. V gave up 2 bases and J gave up 4 bases; unmatched junction bases: 9. Per the germline V gene, CDR1 is MNHEY and CDR2 is SVGAGI. CDR3 residues: CASSYRGRQGADTQYF. The CDR3 region has the DNA TGTGCCAGCAGTTACCGAGGCAGGCAGGGGGCAGATACGCAGTATTTT.

This clone was recorded a few times. The chain is built from TRBV27 and TRBJ2-1; weak D call: TRBD2 (5 bases). This CDR3 is built from 17 residues. Per germline, CDR1 MNHEY and CDR2 SMNVEV (reference sequence). The V and J ends lost 4 bases and 2 bases respectively, with 18 bases between them. The CDR3 here is CASSSLGTSYPYNEQFF. The CDR3 coding sequence is TGTGCCAGCAGTTCCCTTGGTACTAGTTACCCCTACAATGAGCAGTTCTTC.

The chain uses TRBV19 and TRBJ2-7; a weak D match, TRBD1 (6 bases). The V gene lost 8 bases and the J gene lost 5 bases, with 16 bases spanning the gap. This CDR3 region has 13 residues. CDR1 LNHDA and CDR2 SQIVND come from the germline V gene (reference sequence). The CDR3 loop is CASRRDRRDEQYF. In DNA, the CDR3 is TGTGCCAGTCGAAGAGACAGGAGAGACGAGCAGTACTTC.

The CDR3 reads CASSEDDGRRLTYEQYF. The DNA for the CDR3 is TGTGCCAGCAGTGAAGACGATGGGAGACGACTGACCTACGAGCAGTACTTC. The chain joins TRBV6-1 to TRBJ2-7; weak D call: TRBD2 (5 bases). The CDR3 is 17 amino acids. V lost 1 base and J 2 bases, leaving 18 bases between the germline ends. CDR1 MNHNS and CDR2 SASEGT come from the germline V gene.

The rearrangement links TRBV29-1 to TRBJ2-4, with D perhaps matching TRBD1 (5 bases). V shed 3 bases and J shed 0 bases, with 12 bases lying between them. Germline V CDR1 and CDR2: SQVTM, ANQGSEA. The CDR3 covers 15 residues. The CDR3 reads CSVEVRALAKNIQYF. The CDR3 DNA sequence: TGCAGCGTTGAGGTCAGGGCTCTAGCCAAAAACATTCAGTACTTC.

V and J are TRBV5-1 and TRBJ2-3; D uncertain. In germline, CDR1 is SGHRS, CDR2 YFSETQ. The CDR3 is 14 amino acids. With 4 bases removed from V and 1 base from J, the gap between germline ends came to 10 bases. CDR3 sequence (DNA): TGCGCCAGCAGCCAAGGAAGCGGCACAGATACGCAGTATTTT. Protein: CASSQGSGTDTQYF.

The genes are TRBV2 and TRBJ2-5, with D possibly being TRBD1 (6 bases). In germline, CDR1 is SNHLY, CDR2 FYNNEI. Between the trimmed V and J ends, which lost 5 bases and 5 bases, there was a span of 15 bases. CDR3 size: 14 residues. CDR3 in amino acids: CASSPTGLLETQYF. The DNA of the CDR3 is TGTGCCAGCAGTCCTACAGGGTTACTTGAGACCCAGTACTTC.

Here the CDR3 reads CASSFGLAETNEQFF. The DNA of the CDR3 is TGTGCCAGCAGCTTTGGGCTAGCGGAGACCAATGAGCAGTTCTTC. V usage is TRBV7-3 and J usage is TRBJ2-1; 7 nucleotides match TRBD2. V lost 3 bases to trimming and J lost 6 bases; unmatched junction nucleotides: 8. This CDR3 contains 15 residues. From germline, CDR1 is SGHTA and CDR2 FQGTGA.

The genes are TRBV5-4 and TRBJ2-1; D unclear. This CDR3 contains 12 residues. V lost 3 bases to trimming and J lost 2 bases, with 3 bases between them. The germline gives CDR1 SGHNT, CDR2 YYREEE (reference sequence). The CDR3 nucleotides read TGTGCCAGCAGCTCCACCTACAATGAGCAGTTCTTC. Translation gives CASSSTYNEQFF.

The rearrangement uses TRBV5-1 and TRBJ2-3; maybe TRBD1 (6 bases). The CDR3 loop spans 13 amino acids. CDR1 and CDR2 (germline): SGHRS, YFSETQ. V dropped 4 bases and J dropped 6 bases, with 12 bases sitting between them. For the CDR3, the DNA is TGCGCCAGCAGCCTACGACAGGAGGATACGCAGTATTTT. Its translation: CASSLRQEDTQYF.

This clone was counted once. The V and J genes are TRBV5-1 and TRBJ2-1; a weak D match, TRBD2 (5 bases). The V and J ends lost 1 base and 5 bases respectively, with 13 bases between them. The CDR3 loop spans 15 amino acids. Germline CDR1 is SGHRS and CDR2 is YFSETQ. The CDR3 loop is CASSLSSSTNNEQFF. CDR3 bases: TGCGCCAGCAGCTTGAGTAGTTCGACTAACAATGAGCAGTTCTTC.

The rearrangement uses TRBV5-4 and TRBJ2-7, with 7 nucleotides matching TRBD1. V was pared by 5 bases and J by 3 bases, with 8 bases of the junction left unmatched. From germline, CDR1 is SGHNT and CDR2 YYREEE (reference sequence). The CDR3 extends over 14 amino acids. In DNA, the CDR3 is TGTGCCAGCAGTACCGGGACAGCGATCTACGAGCAGTACTTC. Translated, it gives CASSTGTAIYEQYF.

The genes are TRBV19 and TRBJ1-5; D is unresolved. This CDR3 spans 13 amino acids. V lost 8 bases to trimming and J lost 6 bases, with 14 bases between them. The germline V gene has CDR1 LNHDA and CDR2 SQIVND (reference sequence). The CDR3: CASQERGSQPQHF. CDR3 sequence (DNA): TGTGCCAGTCAGGAGCGGGGTAGTCAGCCCCAGCATTTT.

The genes are TRBV7-2 and TRBJ1-2; D perhaps matches TRBD1 (5 bases). This CDR3 is 13 amino acids long. From germline, CDR1 is SGHTA and CDR2 FQGNSA. Trimming removed 1 base from V and 4 bases from J, with 7 bases in between. The CDR3 is CASSLGTSYGYTF. CDR3 nucleotides: TGTGCCAGCAGCTTAGGGACAAGCTATGGCTACACCTTC.

The V call is TRBV7-6, the J call TRBJ1-2; D is perhaps TRBD1 (6 bases). Per germline, CDR1 SGHVS and CDR2 FNYEAQ. V gave up 4 bases and J gave up 8 bases, with 23 bases separating them. The CDR3 is 16 amino acids. CDR3: CASSYPGGQGLGGYTF. The DNA for the CDR3 is TGTGCCAGCAGCTACCCGGGAGGGCAGGGGCTGGGGGGCTACACCTTC.

The chain joins TRBV7-6 to TRBJ2-7, with D tentatively TRBD2 (6 bases). The CDR3 totals 12 residues. Trimming left V 7 bases short and J 3 bases short, with 10 bases between. Per the germline V gene, CDR1 is SGHVS and CDR2 is FNYEAQ. The CDR3 DNA is TGTGCCAGCACCACCGGGGGCTACGAGCAGTACTTC. It specifies CASTTGGYEQYF.

The rearrangement uses TRBV7-9 and TRBJ2-1; 8 bases line up with TRBD2. The V segment lost 4 bases and the J segment 8 bases; nucleotides outside the gene matches: 19. In germline, CDR1 is SEHNR, CDR2 FQNEAQ (reference sequence). The CDR3 covers 18 residues. CDR3 protein: CASSSPIAGLVIGDEQFF. CDR3 coding DNA: TGTGCCAGCAGCTCCCCTATTGCGGGACTAGTTATCGGCGATGAGCAGTTCTTC.

The chain carries TRBV5-4 and TRBJ2-7, with D possibly matching TRBD2 (5 bases). The germline CDR1 and CDR2 sequences are SGHNT and YYREEE (reference sequence). Trimming cost V 1 base and J 0 bases, with 11 bases left between them. This CDR3 has 15 amino acids. The CDR3 bases are TGTGCCAGCAGCTTGTCCTGGAGGAACTCCTACGAGCAGTACTTC. Its translation is CASSLSWRNSYEQYF.